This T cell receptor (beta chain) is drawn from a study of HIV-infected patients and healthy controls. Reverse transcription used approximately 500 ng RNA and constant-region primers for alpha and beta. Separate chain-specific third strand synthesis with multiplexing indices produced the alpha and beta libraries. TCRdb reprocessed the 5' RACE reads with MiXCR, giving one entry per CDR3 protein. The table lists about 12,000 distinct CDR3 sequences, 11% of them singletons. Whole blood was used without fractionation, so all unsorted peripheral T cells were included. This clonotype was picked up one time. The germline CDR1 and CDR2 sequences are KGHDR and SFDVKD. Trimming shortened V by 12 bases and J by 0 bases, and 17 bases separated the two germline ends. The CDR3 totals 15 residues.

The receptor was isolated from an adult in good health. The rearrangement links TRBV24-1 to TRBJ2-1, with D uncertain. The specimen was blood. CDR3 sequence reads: CAAPLHSSSYNEQFF. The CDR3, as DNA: TGTGCCGCCCCGTTACACTCGAGCTCCTACAATGAGCAGTTCTTC.